This entry is about one T cell receptor (beta chain). This entry comes from a study of monozygotic twins with inflammatory bowel disease. With the 5' RACE reads reprocessed, TCRdb shows one record per CDR3 protein and no DNA. The sample data list 200,000 to 250,000 distinct CDR3 sequences. This TCR was recovered from a human donor with ulcerative colitis or Crohn's disease, or a healthy co-twin of an affected twin (not recorded which). The sample was blood.

Here the CDR3 reads CASSAGGANTGELFF. The chain carries TRBV9 and TRBJ2-2; absent DNA, TCRdb's TRBD1 call cannot be checked. The CDR3 covers 15 residues. Germline CDR1 is SGDLS and CDR2 is YYNGEE.